This passage covers 5 T cell receptor beta chains from one sample sequenced in a study of blood T cell repertoires in COVID-19. The data were produced by immunoSEQ multiplex PCR, yet TCRdb's version contains in-frame clones alone and is incomplete. The data hold over 4,500 clones, with around nine tenths observed a single time. Source material: peripheral blood. All receptors derive from a human donor in a cohort sampled during active COVID-19.

This chain joins TRBV5-1 and TRBJ1-1; tentatively, D is TRBD1 (5 bases). The CDR3 runs 15 residues. The ends were cut back, 0 bases at V and 6 bases at J, with 15 bases in the middle. The germline V gene has CDR1 SGHRS and CDR2 YFSETQ. CDR3 sequence reads: CASSLEKGPGAEAFF. CDR3 sequence (DNA): TGCGCCAGCAGCTTGGAGAAGGGCCCGGGGGCTGAAGCTTTCTTT.

This clone was detected only once. In DNA, the CDR3 is TGTGCCAGCAGCCAAGGGGGGAGGCAGCCCCAGCATTTT. Its translation: CASSQGGRQPQHF. V and J are TRBV14 and TRBJ1-5; possibly TRBD1 for D (5 bases). This CDR3 has 13 amino acids. Germline assignment: CDR1 SGHDN and CDR2 FVKESK. Trimming removed 1 base at V and 7 bases at J, with 8 bases between.

This chain connects TRBV6-5 to TRBJ1-2; no firm D call. Trimming stripped 0 bases from V and 7 bases from J, with 6 bases between. In germline, CDR1 is MNHEY, CDR2 SVGAGI. This CDR3 comprises 12 residues. The CDR3 nucleotides are TGTGCCAGCAGTTACTCTCGGGGTGGCTACACCTTC. Protein: CASSYSRGGYTF.

This rearrangement joins TRBV5-1 to TRBJ2-7, with 7 bases lining up with TRBD1. CDR3 length equals 14 residues. V lost 4 bases to trimming and J lost 3 bases; unmatched junction nucleotides: 7. Germline CDR1 and CDR2: SGHRS and YFSETQ. CDR3: CASSPRQGNYEQYF. The CDR3 DNA is TGCGCCAGCAGCCCCAGACAGGGTAACTACGAGCAGTACTTC.

The chain combines TRBV7-9 with TRBJ2-7; 7 bases agree with TRBD1. There are 15 residues in the CDR3. Germline V gives CDR1 SEHNR, CDR2 FQNEAQ (reference sequence). With V trimmed by 5 bases and J by 4 bases, 11 bases remained unmatched. The DNA for the CDR3 is TGTGCCAGCAGCATATCCGGGACAGCTCTATACGAGCAGTACTTC. Amino acids: CASSISGTALYEQYF. Based on the CDR3 plus reference TRBV7-9 and TRBJ2-7, the full variable domain is DTGVSQNPRHKITKRGQNVTFRCDPISEHNRLYWYRQTLGQGPEFLTYFQNEAQLEKSRLLSDRFSAERPKGSFSTLEIQRTEQGDSAMYLCASSISGTALYEQYFGPGTRLTVT.